The present TCR beta chain was sequenced within a study of OX40 agonist ivuxolimab in advanced cancers. Comments on this clone: Its antigen is unknown.

The study's findings and limits: Specificity for antigen went undetermined in the expanded peripheral T cells.

Any history of autoimmune disease or systemic immunosuppression disqualified patients. The protocol was immunoSEQ multiplex PCR, while the TCRdb copy is restricted to in-frame clones and leaves out a portion. The sample includes 53,000 or so clones, 86% of them seen just once. Trimming removed 3 bases at V and 6 bases at J, with 21 bases between. The germline gives CDR1 MNHEY, CDR2 SMNVEV (reference sequence). The CDR3 has 16 amino acids. The input for sequencing was CD4+ or CD8+ T cells sorted from blood, taken in a trial of the OX40 agonist ivuxolimab. The source of this sequence is an adult with an advanced solid tumor such as melanoma, head and neck, liver or kidney cancer. The gene calls are TRBV27 and TRBJ2-7; D is unclear. CDR3 region: CASSFFPSSSYGEQYF. The CDR3 nucleotides are TGTGCCAGCAGTTTTTTTCCCTCGAGCAGCTATGGCGAGCAGTACTTC.